Each of the 7 T cell receptor beta chains below was sequenced from the same sample in a study of CD8 T cells in ankylosing spondylitis. Broader study findings: There was a TCR beta motif, made of fewer than 10 highly homologous variants, that appeared characteristic of ankylosing spondylitis blood.

These TCRs are of unknown antigen specificity. TCRdb used MiXCR to reprocess the 5' RACE reads, holding one entry per CDR3 protein. The table records 750,000 to 850,000 distinct CDR3 sequences, about 10% of them present only once. The specimen sequenced was blood, either unsorted or a sorted T cell fraction (not recorded which). The receptors shown here come from a male donor with ankylosing spondylitis.

This chain links TRBV20-1 with TRBJ2-7; TRBD1 agrees at 8 bases. Germline loops: CDR1 DFQATT, CDR2 SNEGSKA (reference sequence). CDR3 length: 14 amino acids. J lost 1 base, V lost 4 bases, and 6 bases had no gene match. Here the CDR3 DNA reads TGCAGTGCTATGTGGGACAGGAGGTCCTACGAGCAGTACTTC. It is translated as CSAMWDRRSYEQYF.

This chain uses TRBV15 with TRBJ2-1; D unresolved. This CDR3 spans 16 amino acids. The germline gives CDR1 LNHNV, CDR2 YYDKDF (reference sequence). Trimming removed 4 bases at V and 3 bases at J, with 16 bases between. CDR3 nucleotide sequence: TGTGCCACCAGCAATAGAGTAAGCTTTGGCTACAATGAGCAGTTCTTC. Amino acid sequence: CATSNRVSFGYNEQFF.

V gene TRBV25-1 combines with J gene TRBJ2-5; weak D call: TRBD1 (6 bases). Trimming cost V 6 bases and J 5 bases, with 13 bases left between them. Germline CDR1 is MGHDK and CDR2 is SYGVNS. This CDR3 has 13 amino acids. The DNA for the CDR3 is TGTGCCAGCAGGGGTGGGGGCTCGGAGACCCAGTACTTC. It encodes CASRGGGSETQYF.

CDR3 sequence: CATRQGVSYEQYF. The CDR3 DNA is TGTGCCACCAGACAGGGGGTATCCTACGAGCAGTACTTC. The rearrangement links TRBV18 to TRBJ2-7; 9 bases fit TRBD1. The length of the CDR3 is 13 residues. After removal of 10 bases from V and 1 base from J, the junction contained 5 bases not matched to a gene. Germline-derived CDR1 and CDR2 are KGHSH and LQKENI.

This clonotype was observed many times. V and J are TRBV20-1 and TRBJ2-1, with D possibly being TRBD2 (6 bases). This CDR3 is built from 14 residues. V gave up 7 bases and J gave up 7 bases, with 20 bases separating them. Germline V lookup: CDR1 DFQATT, CDR2 SNEGSKA (reference sequence). In nucleotides, the CDR3 is TGCAGTGTACGGAGGGAAGTCGGGGGAAATGAGCAGTTCTTC. Translation gives CSVRREVGGNEQFF.

The chain couples TRBV4-1 to TRBJ2-4; perhaps TRBD1 as D (6 bases). Germline assignment: CDR1 MGHRA and CDR2 YSYEKL. CDR3 size: 17 residues. V lost 1 base and J 4 bases, leaving 17 bases between the germline ends. The CDR3 loop reads CASSQGVAAGTKNIQYF. The CDR3 nucleotides read TGCGCCAGCAGCCAAGGGGTCGCGGCAGGGACAAAAAACATTCAGTACTTC.

This clonotype was counted a few times. The chain couples TRBV24-1 to TRBJ2-3; tentatively, D is TRBD1 (6 bases). From germline, CDR1 is KGHDR and CDR2 SFDVKD. This CDR3 is built from 15 residues. V lost 3 bases and J 0 bases, leaving 9 bases between the germline ends. CDR3 residues: CATSDDRKSTDTQYF. The CDR3, as DNA: TGTGCCACCAGTGATGACAGGAAAAGCACAGATACGCAGTATTTT.